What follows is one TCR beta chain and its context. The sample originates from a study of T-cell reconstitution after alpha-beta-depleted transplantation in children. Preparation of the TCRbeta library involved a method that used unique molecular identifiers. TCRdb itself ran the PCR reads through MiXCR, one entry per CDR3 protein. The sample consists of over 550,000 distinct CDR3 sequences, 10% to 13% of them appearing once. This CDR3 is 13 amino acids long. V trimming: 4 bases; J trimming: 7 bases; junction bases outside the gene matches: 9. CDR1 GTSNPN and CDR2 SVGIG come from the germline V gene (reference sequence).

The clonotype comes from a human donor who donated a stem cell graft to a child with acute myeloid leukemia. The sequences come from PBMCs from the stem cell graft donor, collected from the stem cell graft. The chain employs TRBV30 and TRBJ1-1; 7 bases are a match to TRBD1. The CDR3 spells CAWKEGTVNEAFF. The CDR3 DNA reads TGTGCCTGGAAAGAGGGGACAGTCAATGAAGCTTTCTTT.